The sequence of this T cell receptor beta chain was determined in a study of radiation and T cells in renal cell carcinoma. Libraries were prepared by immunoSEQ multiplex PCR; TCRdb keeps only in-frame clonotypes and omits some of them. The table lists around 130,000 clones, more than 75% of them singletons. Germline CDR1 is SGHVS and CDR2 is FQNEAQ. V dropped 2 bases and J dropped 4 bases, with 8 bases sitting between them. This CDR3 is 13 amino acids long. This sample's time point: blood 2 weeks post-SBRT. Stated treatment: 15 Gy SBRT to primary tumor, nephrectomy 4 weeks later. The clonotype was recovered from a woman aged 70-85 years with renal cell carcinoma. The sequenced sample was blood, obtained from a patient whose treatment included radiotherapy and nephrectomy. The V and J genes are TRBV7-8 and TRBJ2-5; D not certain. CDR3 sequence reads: CASSLWRLETQYF. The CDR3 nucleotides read TGTGCCAGCAGCTTATGGAGACTAGAGACCCAGTACTTC.